This is a list of T cell receptor beta chains from one sample in a study of blood T cell repertoires in COVID-19. Sequenced by immunoSEQ multiplex PCR; TCRdb stores in-frame clones only, minus some. The table has roughly 120,000 clones, 85% seen once. Sequenced material: peripheral blood. The source of these receptors is an older woman with COVID-19, enrolled during active disease. Each CDR3 is given with its conserved first and last residue. The D gene is left open where the match is weak. Expanded clones get a size class; other rows say once, few or many, or leave the size out.

V gene,clone size,D gene,J gene,CDR3 protein,CDR3 DNA
TRBV19,.,.,TRBJ1-2,CASSPEVRYGYTF,TGTGCCAGTAGCCCGGAGGTGCGGTATGGCTACACCTTC
TRBV6-2/TRBV6-3,.,.,TRBJ2-1,CASSSSGGPFSDEQFF,.
TRBV2,.,.,TRBJ1-5,CASSGSSGNQPQHF,TGTGCCAGCAGTGGGTCGAGTGGCAATCAGCCCCAGCATTTT
TRBV15,.,TRBD1,TRBJ1-2,CATSSAQGTYGYTF,TGTGCCACCAGCAGTGCACAGGGGACCTATGGCTACACCTTC
TRBV15,.,.,TRBJ1-6,CATSTIRGNSPLHF,TGTGCCACCAGCACCATTAGGGGGAATTCACCCCTCCACTTT
TRBV28,.,.,TRBJ1-1,CASSFSGKTEAFF,TGTGCCAGCAGTTTTTCAGGGAAAACTGAAGCTTTCTTT
TRBV7-9,.,.,TRBJ1-1,CASSLNREGTEAFF,TGTGCCAGCAGCTTGAACAGGGAAGGAACTGAAGCTTTCTTT
TRBV7-2,.,.,TRBJ2-2,CASSLASMGTSGELFF,TGTGCCAGCAGCTTAGCCTCAATGGGGACTTCTGGGGAGCTGTTTTTT
TRBV6-1,.,.,TRBJ1-6,CASSEEWRRSFSPLHF,TGTGCCAGCAGTGAAGAGTGGCGGCGGAGTTTTTCACCCCTCCACTTT
TRBV5-1,.,TRBD2,TRBJ2-5,CASSYLADQETQYF,TGCGCCAGCAGCTATCTAGCGGACCAAGAGACCCAGTACTTC
TRBV19,.,.,TRBJ1-2,CASLNLGGADGYTF,TGTGCCAGTCTCAACCTCGGCGGGGCGGATGGCTACACCTTC
TRBV5-6,.,.,TRBJ1-2,CASSPPRGLSYTF,TGTGCCAGCAGCCCGCCTCGTGGGCTTAGCTACACCTTC
TRBV4-2,.,TRBD2,TRBJ2-1,CASSQRAGGDFNEQFF,TGTGCCAGCAGCCAAAGGGCGGGGGGGGACTTCAACGAGCAGTTCTTC
TRBV4-2,.,TRBD1,TRBJ2-1,CASSNRDRGLDEQFF,TGTGCCAGCAGCAACCGGGACAGGGGGCTGGATGAGCAGTTCTTC
TRBV12-3/TRBV12-4,.,.,TRBJ2-6,CASSRSTANVLTF,TGTGCCAGCAGCCGGTCCACGGCCAACGTCCTGACTTTC
TRBV10-2,.,.,TRBJ2-7,CASSERDWDLYEQYF,TGCGCCAGCAGTGAACGGGACTGGGACCTCTACGAGCAGTACTTC
TRBV6-5,.,TRBD2,TRBJ2-5,CASSYVAGEETQYF,TGTGCCAGCAGTTACGTAGCGGGGGAAGAGACCCAGTACTTC
TRBV19,.,.,TRBJ1-1,CASSTNPNTEAFF,TGTGCCAGTAGTACCAATCCGAACACTGAAGCTTTCTTT
TRBV7-9,.,.,TRBJ2-3,CASSPSPSSTDTQYF,TGTGCCAGCAGCCCGTCCCCGTCCAGCACAGATACGCAGTATTTT
TRBV7-9,once,.,TRBJ2-7,CASSFSLYEQYF,TGTGCCAGCAGCTTTAGTCTATACGAGCAGTACTTC
TRBV6-5,.,.,TRBJ1-2,CASSTRGDYGYTF,TGTGCCAGCTCGACCAGGGGAGATTATGGCTACACCTTC
TRBV15,.,TRBD1,TRBJ1-2,CATSRDAGGYYGYTF,TGTGCCACCAGCAGAGATGCAGGGGGCTACTATGGCTACACCTTC
TRBV5-5,.,.,TRBJ2-2,CASSLAGANTGELFF,TGTGCCAGCAGCTTGGCGGGGGCGAACACCGGGGAGCTGTTTTTT
TRBV5-1,.,TRBD2,TRBJ2-1,CASSLRGGAYSFDEQFF,TGCGCCAGCAGCTTACGCGGGGGGGCCTATAGTTTCGATGAGCAGTTCTTC
TRBV9,.,.,TRBJ1-4,CASSVLGGKLFF,TGTGCCAGCAGCGTCTTGGGGGGAAAACTGTTTTTT
TRBV20-1,.,.,TRBJ1-1,CRGTGGSEAFF,TGCAGGGGAACGGGGGGCAGTGAAGCTTTCTTT
TRBV6-4,.,.,TRBJ1-1,CASSGQSDTEAFF,TGTGCCAGCAGCGGACAGTCGGACACTGAAGCTTTCTTT
TRBV5-1,.,.,TRBJ2-3,CASSLGTASSTDTQYF,TGCGCCAGCAGCTTGGGGACAGCTTCTAGCACAGATACGCAGTATTTT
TRBV27,.,.,TRBJ1-2,CASSLGGGGFYGYTF,TGTGCCAGCAGTCTGGGAGGGGGGGGTTTCTATGGCTACACCTTC
TRBV4-3,.,.,TRBJ1-1,CASSHETGNTEAFF,TGCGCCAGCAGCCATGAAACAGGCAACACTGAAGCTTTCTTT
TRBV7-9,once,TRBD1,TRBJ1-2,CASSIGTGGENANYGYTF,TGTGCCAGCAGCATTGGGACAGGGGGCGAGAATGCTAACTATGGCTACACCTTC
TRBV9,.,.,TRBJ1-4,CASSQVGTNEKLFF,TGTGCCAGCAGCCAGGTTGGGACTAATGAAAAACTGTTTTTT
TRBV4-3,.,.,TRBJ1-6,CASSQVGGYNSPLHF,TGCGCCAGCAGCCAAGTGGGAGGATATAATTCACCCCTCCACTTT
TRBV11-2,.,TRBD1,TRBJ1-1,CASSLGGPGQDVNTEAFF,TGTGCCAGCAGCTTAGGGGGCCCGGGACAGGATGTGAACACTGAAGCTTTCTTT
TRBV27,few,TRBD1,TRBJ1-6,CASSPSQGKGDNSPLHF,TGTGCCAGCAGTCCCTCACAGGGGAAAGGAGATAATTCACCCCTCCACTTT
TRBV7-9,.,.,TRBJ1-4,CASSLAGQRLNEKLFF,TGTGCCAGCAGCTTAGCCGGACAGAGACTTAATGAAAAACTGTTTTTT
TRBV19,.,.,TRBJ1-5,CASRRSGNSNQPQHF,TGTGCCAGTAGAAGGTCGGGGAATAGCAATCAGCCCCAGCATTTT
TRBV6-5,.,.,TRBJ1-3,CASRPRGTGNTIYF,TGTGCCAGCAGACCTCGCGGGACTGGAAACACCATATATTTT
TRBV7-3,.,TRBD1,TRBJ1-1,CASSVDRGVTEAFF,TGTGCCAGCAGCGTAGACAGGGGGGTCACTGAAGCTTTCTTT
TRBV5-6,.,TRBD1,TRBJ1-5,CASSSRDRGRISNQPQHF,TGTGCCAGCAGCTCACGTGACAGGGGGCGAATTAGCAATCAGCCCCAGCATTTT
TRBV7-9,.,.,TRBJ1-2,CASSLILSGHYGYTF,TGTGCCAGCAGCTTAATCTTGTCAGGGCACTATGGCTACACCTTC
TRBV27,.,TRBD1,TRBJ2-7,CASRLLGTGSSYEQYF,TGTGCCAGCCGACTGCTAGGGACAGGCAGCTCCTACGAGCAGTACTTC
TRBV3-1/TRBV3-2,once,.,TRBJ1-5,CASSRGPRGSIGNQPQHF,TGTGCCAGCAGCAGAGGCCCCCGGGGTAGTATCGGCAATCAGCCCCAGCATTTT
TRBV6-2/TRBV6-3,once,TRBD1,TRBJ1-4,CASSKDRGENEKLFF,TGTGCCAGCAGCAAGGACAGGGGAGAGAATGAAAAACTGTTTTTT
TRBV6-4,.,.,TRBJ1-6,CASSDSRGLIKAYNSPLHF,TGTGCCAGCAGTGACTCCCGGGGACTGATCAAGGCCTATAATTCACCCCTCCACTTT
TRBV18,.,.,TRBJ1-5,CASSPNSGYQPQHF,TGTGCCAGCTCACCCAACTCAGGCTATCAGCCCCAGCATTTT
TRBV19,.,.,TRBJ2-5,CASSIQLEGETQYF,TGTGCCAGTAGTATCCAACTGGAGGGAGAGACCCAGTACTTC
TRBV5-6,few,TRBD1,TRBJ2-1,CASSFRDRVLNEQFF,TGTGCCAGCAGCTTCCGGGACAGGGTTCTGAATGAGCAGTTCTTC
TRBV6-5,.,.,TRBJ2-1,CASRPTDRLNEQFF,TGTGCCAGCAGACCGACTGACAGGTTGAATGAGCAGTTCTTC